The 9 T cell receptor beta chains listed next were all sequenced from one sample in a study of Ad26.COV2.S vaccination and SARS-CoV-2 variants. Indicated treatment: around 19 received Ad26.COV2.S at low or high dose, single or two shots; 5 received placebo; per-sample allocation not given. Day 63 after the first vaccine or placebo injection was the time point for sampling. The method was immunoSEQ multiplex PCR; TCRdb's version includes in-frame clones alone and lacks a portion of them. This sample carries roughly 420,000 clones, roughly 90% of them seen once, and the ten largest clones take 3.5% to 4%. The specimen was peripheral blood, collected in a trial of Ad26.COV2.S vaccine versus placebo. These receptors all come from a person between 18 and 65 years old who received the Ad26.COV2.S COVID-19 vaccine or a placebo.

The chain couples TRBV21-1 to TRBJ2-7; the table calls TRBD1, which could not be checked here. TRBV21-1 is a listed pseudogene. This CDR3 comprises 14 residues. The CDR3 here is CASSKNTANYEQYF. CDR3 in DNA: TGTGCCAGCAGCAAAAATACAGCAAACTACGAGCAGTACTTC.

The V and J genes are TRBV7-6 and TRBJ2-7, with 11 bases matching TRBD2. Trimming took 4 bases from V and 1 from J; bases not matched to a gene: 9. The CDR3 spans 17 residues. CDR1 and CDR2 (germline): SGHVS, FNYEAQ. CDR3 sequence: CASSSPSGTSGSYEQYF. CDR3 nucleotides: TGTGCCAGCAGCTCCCCCTCCGGGACTAGCGGTTCCTACGAGCAGTACTTC.

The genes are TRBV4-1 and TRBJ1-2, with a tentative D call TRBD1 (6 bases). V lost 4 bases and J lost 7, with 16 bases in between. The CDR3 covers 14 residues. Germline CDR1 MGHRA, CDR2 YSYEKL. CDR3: CASSPEGGAAGYTF. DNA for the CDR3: TGCGCCAGCAGCCCAGAAGGGGGGGCGGCTGGCTACACCTTC.

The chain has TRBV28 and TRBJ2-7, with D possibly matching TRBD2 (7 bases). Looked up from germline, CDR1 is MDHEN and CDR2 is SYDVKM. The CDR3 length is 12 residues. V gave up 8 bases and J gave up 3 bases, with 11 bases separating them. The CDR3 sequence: CASEGGGYEQYF. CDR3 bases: TGTGCCAGCGAGGGGGGGGGCTACGAGCAGTACTTC.

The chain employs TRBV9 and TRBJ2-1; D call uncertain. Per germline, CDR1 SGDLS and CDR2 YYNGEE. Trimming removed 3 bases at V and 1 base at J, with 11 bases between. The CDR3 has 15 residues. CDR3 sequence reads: CASSADGMSYNEQFF. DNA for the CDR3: TGTGCCAGCAGCGCTGACGGCATGTCCTACAATGAGCAGTTCTTC.

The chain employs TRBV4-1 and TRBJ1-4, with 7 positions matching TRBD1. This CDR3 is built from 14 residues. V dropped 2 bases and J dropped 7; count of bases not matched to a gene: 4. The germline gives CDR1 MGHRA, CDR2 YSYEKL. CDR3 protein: CASSQQGESEKLFF. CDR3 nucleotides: TGCGCCAGCAGCCAACAGGGGGAGAGTGAAAAACTGTTTTTT.

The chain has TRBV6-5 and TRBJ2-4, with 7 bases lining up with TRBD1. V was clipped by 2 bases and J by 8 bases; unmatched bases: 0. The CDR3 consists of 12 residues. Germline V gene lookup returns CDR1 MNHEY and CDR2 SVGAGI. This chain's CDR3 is CASSYQGDIQYF. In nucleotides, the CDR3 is TGTGCCAGCAGTTACCAGGGGGACATTCAGTACTTC.

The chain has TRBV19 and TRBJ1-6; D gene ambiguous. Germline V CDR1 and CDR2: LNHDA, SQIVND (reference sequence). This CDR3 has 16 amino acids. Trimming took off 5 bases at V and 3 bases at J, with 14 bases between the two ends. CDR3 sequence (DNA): TGTGCCAGTAGTCCTGGAGGTCAGGTCTATAATTCACCCCTCCACTTT. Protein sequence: CASSPGGQVYNSPLHF.

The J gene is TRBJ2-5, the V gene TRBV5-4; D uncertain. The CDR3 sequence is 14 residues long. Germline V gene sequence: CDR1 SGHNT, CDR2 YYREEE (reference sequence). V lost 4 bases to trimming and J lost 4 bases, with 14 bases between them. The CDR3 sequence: CASSVVSGGETQYF. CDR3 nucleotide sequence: TGTGCCAGCAGCGTTGTTTCAGGTGGAGAGACCCAGTACTTC.